This T cell receptor (beta chain) stems from a study of shared clonotypes between healthy human individuals. CD8 cells classed as naive were CD45RO-negative and positively selected for CCR7, excluding terminally differentiated effector memory CD45RA+ cells. TCRdb's table, derived via immunoSEQ multiplex PCR, lists solely in-frame clones and lacks some. This table has around 700,000 clones, 92% appearing once. A single count supports this clone. Its matching antigen is unknown. One end of the junction is discordant with germline, which a read error may explain. CDR3 length: 12 amino acids. The germline gives CDR1 SEHNR, CDR2 FQNEAQ (reference sequence). General study points: In general, naive subsets displayed greater estimated richness than memory subsets did. Donor scarcity curtailed the genetic and exposure-history diversity represented herein.

The chain couples TRBV7-9 to TRBJ1-4; TRBD1 agrees at 8 bases. Sequenced material: naive CD8+ T cells sorted from blood. The sequence was obtained from a young man in good health. The CDR3 reads CASSLSRTGLLF. The DNA of the CDR3 is TGTGCCAGCAGCTTGTCCCGGACAGGGCTGCTTTTT.